Sequencing of this T cell receptor beta chain was carried out in a study of human versus mouse CDR3 diversity and MHC coevolution. Using immunoSEQ multiplex PCR, the repertoire was profiled, and TCRdb retains in-frame clones only, with some absent. Seen here are about 60,000 clones, around 94% observed once, and the top ten hold over 15%. Sorting isolated naive CD4 T cells lacking CD45RO and expressing CD62L. Trimming left V 8 bases short and J 3 bases short, with 17 bases between. CDR1 SGHNT and CDR2 YENEEA come from the germline V gene. This CDR3 region has 16 residues. This chain uses TRBV11-3 with TRBJ2-6; D is perhaps TRBD2 (5 bases). This receptor was taken from a person in their sixties or seventies in good health. Sequencing was done on a sample of naive CD4+ T cells from blood. The sample's subset: CD45RO-negative CD62L-positive naive CD4 T cells. The CDR3: CASLEVSGSGANVLTF. The CDR3 DNA reads as TGTGCCAGCTTGGAGGTCTCGGGTAGTGGGGCCAACGTCCTGACTTTC.